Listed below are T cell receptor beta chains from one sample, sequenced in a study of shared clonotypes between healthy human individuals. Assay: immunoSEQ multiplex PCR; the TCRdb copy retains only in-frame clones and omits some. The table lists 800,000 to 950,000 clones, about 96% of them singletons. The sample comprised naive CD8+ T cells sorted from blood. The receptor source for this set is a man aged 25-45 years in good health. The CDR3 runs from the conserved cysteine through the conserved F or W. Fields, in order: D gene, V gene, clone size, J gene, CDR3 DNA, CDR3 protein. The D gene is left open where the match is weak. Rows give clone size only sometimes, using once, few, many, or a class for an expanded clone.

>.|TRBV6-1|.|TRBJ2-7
TGTGCCAGCAGTGAAAGGAGGGGCGCGGTACTCGAGCAGTACTTC
CASSERRGAVLEQYF
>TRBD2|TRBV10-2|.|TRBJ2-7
TGCGCCAGCAGGGTGGGACTAGAGACACCGTTGGACGAGCAGTACTTC
CASRVGLETPLDEQYF
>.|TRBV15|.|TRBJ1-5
TGTGCCACCAGCAGAGAGACCGAAGCTGGTCAGCCCCAGCATTTT
CATSRETEAGQPQHF
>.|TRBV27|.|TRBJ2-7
TGTGCCAGCAGTTTGAGGGGTGACGAGCAGTACTTC
CASSLRGDEQYF
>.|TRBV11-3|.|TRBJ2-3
TGTGCCAGCAGCTTACCAGGGCGGGATACGCAGTATTTT
CASSLPGRDTQYF
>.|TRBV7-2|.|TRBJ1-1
TGTGCCAGCAGCTTAGGGGACCTGGACACTGAAGCTTTCTTT
CASSLGDLDTEAFF
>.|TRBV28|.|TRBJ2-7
TGTGCCAGCAGTTTGAGGGGATACCACTACGAGCAGTACTTC
CASSLRGYHYEQYF
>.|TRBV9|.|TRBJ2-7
TGTGCCAGCAGCCCAAGCGAGAACCTGAGGGCCTACGAGCAGTACTTC
CASSPSENLRAYEQYF
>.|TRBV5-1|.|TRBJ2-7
TGCGCCAGCAGCTCAGTCTCCTACGAGCAGTACTTC
CASSSVSYEQYF
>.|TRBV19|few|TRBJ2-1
TGTGCCAGTAGTACCCCAGAGGGGGAGGCCTCCTACAATGAGCAGTTCTTC
CASSTPEGEASYNEQFF
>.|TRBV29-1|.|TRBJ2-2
TGCAGCGTTAAGCCAACAGGGAATCACGGGAACTCCGGGGAGCTGTTTTTT
CSVKPTGNHGNSGELFF
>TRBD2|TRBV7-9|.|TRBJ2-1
TGTGCCAGCAGCTTAGGGACTAGCGGGAGCTCTTACAATGAGCAGTTCTTC
CASSLGTSGSSYNEQFF
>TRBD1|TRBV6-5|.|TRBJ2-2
TGTGCCAGCAGTCGGACAGGGGGAAGGACCGGGGAGCTGTTTTTT
CASSRTGGRTGELFF
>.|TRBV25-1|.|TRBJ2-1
TGTGCCAGCAGCCTTGGGAACTCCTACAATGAGCAGTTCTTC
CASSLGNSYNEQFF
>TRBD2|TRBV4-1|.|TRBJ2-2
TGCGCCAGCAGCCAACGGACTAGCGGGGACACCGGGGAGCTGTTTTTT
CASSQRTSGDTGELFF
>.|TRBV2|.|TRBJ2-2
TGTGCCAGCAGTGAAGACGCCTACACCGGGGAGCTGTTTTTT
CASSEDAYTGELFF
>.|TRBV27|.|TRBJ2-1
TGTGCCAGCAGTTTCGGGGGCAAGGTGGCCAATGAGCAGTTCTTC
CASSFGGKVANEQFF
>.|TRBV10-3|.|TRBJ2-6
TGTGCCATCAGTGAGACTCCCCCACAGGGTGCTGGGGCCAACGTCCTGACTTTC
CAISETPPQGAGANVLTF
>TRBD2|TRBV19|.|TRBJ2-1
TGTGCCAGTAGTATAGATTTAGCGGGAGGCAATGAGCAGTTCTTC
CASSIDLAGGNEQFF
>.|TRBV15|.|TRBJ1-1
TGTGCCACCAGCAGGGCAATCGGGTCACTTGAAGCTTTCTTT
CATSRAIGSLEAFF
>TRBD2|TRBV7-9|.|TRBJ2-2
TGTGCCAGCACCCGACGGGAGCGGGAGGGCCGTGACACCGGGGAGCTGTTTTTT
CASTRREREGRDTGELFF
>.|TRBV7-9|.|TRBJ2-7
TGTGCCAGCAGCCCGAAGGGGGGTACTCGCTACGAGCAGTACTTC
CASSPKGGTRYEQYF
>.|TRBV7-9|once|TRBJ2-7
TGTGCCAGCAGCCGTAGTTCCTACGAGCAGTACTTC
CASSRSSYEQYF
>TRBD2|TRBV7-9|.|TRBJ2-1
TGTGCCAGCAGCCTGGGACTAGAGAATGAGCAGTTCTTC
CASSLGLENEQFF
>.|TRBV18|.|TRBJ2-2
TGTGCCAGCTCACCACCTCCGGGGGCGCGGGGCACCGGGGAGCTGTTTTTT
CASSPPPGARGTGELFF
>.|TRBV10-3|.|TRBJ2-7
TGTGCCATCAGTGAGAGCTCCTACGAGCAGTACTTC
CAISESSYEQYF
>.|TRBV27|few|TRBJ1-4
TGTGCCAGCAGTGAGCTGGGGGCTTTTGAAAAACTGTTTTTT
CASSELGAFEKLFF
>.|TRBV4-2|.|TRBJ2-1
TGTGCCAGCAGCCAAGTTGAGGGAGGCCCTCAGAATGAGCAGTTCTTC
CASSQVEGGPQNEQFF
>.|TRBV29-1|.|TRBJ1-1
TGCAGCGTTGAAACTGGCAGATCAAGAGAAGCTTTCTTT
CSVETGRSREAFF
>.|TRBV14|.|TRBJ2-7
TGTGCCAGCAGCCATTTCGCCCCGCGACCCCACGAGCAGTACTTC
CASSHFAPRPHEQYF
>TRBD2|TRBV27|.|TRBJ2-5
TGTGCCAGCAGTTTATCGACTAGCGGGGACCAAGAGACCCAGTACTTC
CASSLSTSGDQETQYF
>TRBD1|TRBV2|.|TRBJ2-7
TGTGCCAGCAGTGTGCCGCCAGGGGGCTCCTACGAGCAGTACTTC
CASSVPPGGSYEQYF
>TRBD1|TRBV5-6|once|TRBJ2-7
TGTGCCAGCAGCGCCGGGACAGAATACGAGCAGTACTTC
CASSAGTEYEQYF
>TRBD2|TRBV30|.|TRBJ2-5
TGTGCCTGGAGTGTAGCACAATGGGGGATGGGGGGGGAGACCCAGTACTTC
CAWSVAQWGMGGETQYF
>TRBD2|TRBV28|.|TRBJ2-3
TGTGCCAGCAGTCATCCGGGACTAGCGGATACGTACACAGATACGCAGTATTTT
CASSHPGLADTYTDTQYF
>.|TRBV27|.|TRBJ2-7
TGTGCCAGCAGTTTGCACGGGGCCTACGAGCAGTACTTC
CASSLHGAYEQYF
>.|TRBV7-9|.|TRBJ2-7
TGTGCCAGCAGCTCCCTCGGACAGCCAACCTACGAGCAGTACTTC
CASSSLGQPTYEQYF
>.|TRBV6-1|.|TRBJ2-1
TGTGCCAGCAGGACAGGTGGTAATGAGCAGTTCTTC
CASRTGGNEQFF
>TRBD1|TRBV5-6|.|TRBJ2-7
TGTGCCAGCAGCCCCGGACAGGGGACTTTTTACGAGCAGTACTTC
CASSPGQGTFYEQYF
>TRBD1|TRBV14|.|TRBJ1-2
TGTGCCAGCAGCCATTCCAAGGGGACAGGACGCCACTATGGCTACACCTTC
CASSHSKGTGRHYGYTF
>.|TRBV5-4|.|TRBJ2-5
TGTGCCAGCAGCTTGGGCTTTGGGGGGCTAGGGGAGACCCAGTACTTC
CASSLGFGGLGETQYF
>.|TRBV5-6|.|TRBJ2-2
TGTGCCAGCAGCTTGGTAGGGAACACCGGGGAGCTGTTTTTT
CASSLVGNTGELFF